This T cell receptor beta chain was sequenced in a study of cytomegalovirus exposure and HLA in healthy donors. Findings of the study overall: Researchers left out some V segments, among them TRBV6-2 and TRBV6-3, as indistinguishable. The Asian-associated ancestry cluster reportedly had fewer N-insertions than the roughly 700-donor mean in a later analysis.

Comments on this clone: Its specificity is not known.

A multiplex PCR was run with 60 Vbeta primers and 13 Jbeta primers. TCRdb's table, derived via immunoSEQ multiplex PCR, lists solely in-frame clones and lacks some. The sample lists around 160,000 clones; 75% to 90% were seen once. This CDR3 has 16 amino acids. Germline V gene sequence: CDR1 SGHTA, CDR2 FQGTGA. Trimming cost V 5 bases and J 0 bases, with 14 bases left between them. Sequencing used PBMCs. The J gene is TRBJ2-1, the V gene TRBV7-3, with D possibly being TRBD2 (5 bases). This clonotype was sampled from a young woman in good health and CMV-seronegative. CDR3 sequence reads: CASSPQLVSSYNEQFF. The DNA of the CDR3 is TGTGCCAGCAGCCCCCAACTAGTGAGCTCCTACAATGAGCAGTTCTTC.